The following is a TCR beta chain sequence with its context. Its antigen target is currently unknown. No per-base quality is available; no much larger clone lies one base away. The data were obtained in a study of blood T cell repertoires in COVID-19 (dated by TCRdb to 2018 to 2020). Context from the whole study: Samples covering the acute and convalescent phases of COVID-19 were provided by collaborators in the United States, Italy and Spain. The prospective study material was composed of cDNA or gDNA derived from T cells, B-cell-depleted T cells, or PBMCs. The dataset comprised deeply sampled blood TCRbeta repertoires from subjects exposed to, actively infected with, or recovered from COVID-19. A freely available public database, intended as a resource for researchers studying the immune response to SARS-CoV-2, is where the repertoires were released. The samples were drawn from the first 160 participants of the ongoing ImmuneRACE study and from 950 to 1,500 subjects provided by 6 global collaborators. Nearly every sample came with metadata listing a de-identified subject ID, COVID-19 status, age in years and sex. Where available, HLA class I and class II types were obtained from metadata supplied by the sample provider rather than from assay-based typing. Results the study describes overall, beyond this receptor: How much clinical and demographic metadata was included differed by source and by participant, and the metadata was provided uncurated.

Whole blood was collected in K2EDTA tubes by collaborating institutions according to the institutions' own protocols. Collaborator samples were shipped for TCRbeta analysis as frozen whole blood, isolated PBMCs, or DNA extracted from either sample type. The immunoSEQ Assay, a bias-controlled multiplex PCR, was used to amplify TCRbeta CDR3 regions from genomic DNA. On the authors' methods: Within the assay, amplification of reference gene primers was used to estimate how many nucleated cells each sample contained. To quantify the absolute abundance of each unique TCRbeta CDR3 rearrangement, sequence reads were collapsed and filtered. For each sample, productive Simpson clonality was calculated by taking the square root of Simpson's diversity index across productive rearrangements. TCRdb carries this immuneACCESS record with in-frame sequences only. Its versions omit some clonotypes, under half of them owing to an unresolved V gene in the studies checked, with the rest unexplained. V, J and clone size were drawn from that table, and D and trimming were deduced from the DNA. The sample table records 120,000 or so clones; 75% to 90% of these occur just once. The top ten clones comprise approximately 27% of the sample.

Material: peripheral blood. This sequence was found in a man between 65 and 80 years old with active or convalescent COVID-19.

Here is the DNA: TGCGCCAGCAGCCAAGAGAGGTCGTCGCTAGCGGGAGGATCCTACGAGCAGTACTTC. Translated, this gives CASSQERSSLAGGSYEQYF. This receptor chain uses TRBV4-1 and TRBJ2-7; 11 bases in the middle match TRBD2. From cysteine to phenylalanine, the CDR3 is 19 amino acids long. Only the CDR3 portion is preserved as DNA: 57 bases, with reading frame beginning at the first base. Reading the germline V gene gives CDR1 MGHRA and CDR2 YSYEKL. V lost 0 bases and J lost 1 base, and the count of bases not matched to a germline gene is 11.